This T cell receptor (beta chain) stems from a study of OX40 agonist ivuxolimab in advanced cancers. With respect to the entire study: The costimulatory receptor OX40 (CD134) was targeted by ivuxolimab, a fully human IgG2 agonistic monoclonal antibody. Intravenous ivuxolimab was administered to patients every 2 weeks at six dose levels: 0.01, 0.1, 0.3, 1.5, 3 and 10 mg/kg. Of the 50 to 55 dose-escalation patients, hepatocellular carcinoma was present in around 20, melanoma in around 15, renal cell carcinoma in 9 and head and neck cancer in 9. The dose-escalation cohort was about 87% male with a mean age of about 65 years, ranging from 23 to 79. Patients were allowed to have had prior anti-PD-1, anti-PD-L1 or anti-CTLA-4 therapy, and more than 35% of the dose-escalation patients had been treated with checkpoint inhibitors. Partial responses occurred in three dose-escalation patients, of whom one had hepatocellular carcinoma and two had cutaneous melanoma. Peripheral TCRbeta sequencing was intended to test whether TCR sequence diversity was altered and clonal T-cell expansion was caused by ivuxolimab. The paper describes the monotherapy dose-escalation part (N of about 55 patients) of the phase I trial of ivuxolimab. Summary of the overall study and its limitations: In the 0.1-3.0 mg/kg groups, partial responders had among the lowest normalized peripheral clonal expansion, particularly in CD8+ T cells. Low levels of normalized T-cell clonal expansion were also shown by some nonresponding patients. At doses of 0.1 to 3.0 mg/kg, clonal expansion of both CD4+ and CD8+ blood T cells was observed from baseline to week 6. Which antigens the clonally expanded peripheral T cells were specific for was not determined. On average, CD8+ T cells showed more expanded clones than CD4+ T cells after ivuxolimab.

Genomic DNA was extracted from sorted cells for sequencing of the TCRbeta CDR3 region. The immunoSEQ Assay was used for sequencing of TCRbeta CDR3 regions. Held by TCRdb, this immuneACCESS table contains in-frame sequences only and omits some clones. Under half of the omission traces to an unresolved V gene where checked; the cause of the rest is unknown. The sample yields about 120,000 clones; 85% to 90% were counted once. The top ten constitute 0.5% to 0.7% of the sample. On this clone itself: Its antigen is still unknown. Base qualities are not provided; no much larger clone lies one nucleotide away.

The trial excluded patients who had a history of autoimmune disease or were on systemic immunosuppression. In every dose cohort, peripheral blood was drawn for TCR sequencing at baseline, cycle 4 day 1, and cycle 7 day 1. Samples were obtained from an open-label, multicenter, first-in-human phase I dose-escalation trial of ivuxolimab. Adults with locally advanced or metastatic melanoma, renal cell carcinoma, hepatocellular carcinoma or head and neck squamous cell carcinoma were enrolled in the trial. Before TCR sequencing, CD4+ and CD8+ T cells were separately sorted from peripheral blood. The input for sequencing was CD4+ or CD8+ T cells sorted from blood, taken in a trial of the OX40 agonist ivuxolimab. The TCR originated in an adult with an advanced solid tumor such as melanoma, head and neck, liver or kidney cancer.

The sequenced DNA is TGTGCCAGCAGCTTAGGGTTAGGGGGGATTGATACGCAGTATTTT. The resulting protein is CASSLGLGGIDTQYF. The rearrangement combines TRBV7-2 with TRBJ2-3, with a tentative D call of TRBD1 or TRBD2, each matching 6 bases. Cut back by 1 base and 6 bases, the V and J ends lie 14 bases apart. The CDR3 goes from the cysteine to the phenylalanine over 15 residues. Only CDR3 DNA is held: 45 bases, read in frame from base 1. The germline V gene provides CDR1 SGHTA and CDR2 FQGNSA. With the rest looked up from the reference TRBV7-2 and TRBJ2-3 genes rather than sequenced, the full variable domain is GAGVSQSPSNKVTEKGKDVELRCDPISGHTALYWYRQSLGQGLEFLIYFQGNSAPDKSGLPSDRFSAERTGGSVSTLTIQRTQQEDSAVYLCASSLGLGGIDTQYFGPGTRLTVL.